This T cell receptor (beta chain) derives from a study of shared clonotypes between healthy human individuals. The CDR3 spans 15 residues. With 4 bases removed from V and 4 bases from J, the gap between germline ends came to 16 bases. Germline-derived CDR1 and CDR2 are SGHRS and YFSETQ. Every subset had its genomic DNA shared out evenly among several immunoSEQ plates. The protocol was immunoSEQ multiplex PCR, while the TCRdb copy is restricted to in-frame clones and leaves out a portion. The repertoire holds about 1.5 million clones, with around 97% as singletons. The sample consisted of naive CD4+ T cells sorted from blood. Subset given: CD45RA+ positively selected. The TCR originated in a man younger than 45 in good health. This chain uses TRBV5-1 with TRBJ2-3; weak D call: TRBD1 (6 bases). The CDR3 reads CASSTVPGHADTQYF. CDR3 DNA sequence: TGCGCCAGCAGCACCGTCCCGGGACATGCAGATACGCAGTATTTT.